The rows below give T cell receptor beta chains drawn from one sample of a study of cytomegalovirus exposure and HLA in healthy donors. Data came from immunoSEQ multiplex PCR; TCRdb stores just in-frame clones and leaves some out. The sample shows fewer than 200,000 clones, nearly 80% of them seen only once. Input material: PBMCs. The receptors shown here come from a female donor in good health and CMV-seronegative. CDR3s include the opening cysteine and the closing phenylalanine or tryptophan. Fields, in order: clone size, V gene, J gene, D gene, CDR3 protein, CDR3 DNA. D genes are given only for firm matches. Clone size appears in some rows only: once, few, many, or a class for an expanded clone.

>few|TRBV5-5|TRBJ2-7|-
CASSLGGQFYEQYF
TGTGCCAGCAGCTTGGGGGGCCAATTCTACGAGCAGTACTTC
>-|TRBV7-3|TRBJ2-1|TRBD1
CASSSRGPLYNEQFF
TGTGCCAGCAGCTCCAGGGGGCCACTCTACAATGAGCAGTTCTTC
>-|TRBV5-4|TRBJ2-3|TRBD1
CASSSRDRGDTQYF
TGTGCCAGCAGCTCCCGGGACAGGGGTGATACGCAGTATTTT
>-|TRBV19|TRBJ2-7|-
CASSIGRYYEQYF
TGTGCCAGTAGTATCGGTCGGTACTACGAGCAGTACTTC
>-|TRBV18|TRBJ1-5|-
CASSPMELNQPQHF
TGTGCCAGCTCACCGATGGAGCTTAATCAGCCCCAGCATTTT
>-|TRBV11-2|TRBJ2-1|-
CASSLLAHSYNEQFF
TGTGCCAGCAGCTTACTTGCGCACTCCTACAATGAGCAGTTCTTC
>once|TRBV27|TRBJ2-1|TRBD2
CASSLHPSRLAGGPGEQFF
TGTGCCAGCAGTTTACACCCTTCCCGACTAGCGGGAGGGCCAGGTGAGCAGTTCTTC
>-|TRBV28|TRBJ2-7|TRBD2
CASTIAGRAYEQYF
TGTGCCAGCACTATAGCGGGCCGAGCCTACGAGCAGTACTTC
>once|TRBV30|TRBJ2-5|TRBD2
CAWSVLSGGPFGTQYF
TGTGCCTGGAGTGTACTGAGCGGGGGACCGTTTGGGACCCAGTACTTC
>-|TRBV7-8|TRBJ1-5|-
CASSLEWAEFNQPQHF
TGTGCCAGCAGCTTAGAATGGGCAGAATTTAATCAGCCCCAGCATTTT
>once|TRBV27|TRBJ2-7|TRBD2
CASRWGEGYEQYF
TGTGCCAGCAGGTGGGGGGAGGGCTACGAGCAGTACTTC
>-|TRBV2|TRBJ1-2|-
CASSEARDSRRGYTF
TGTGCCAGCAGTGAAGCGAGGGATAGTCGGCGTGGCTACACCTTC
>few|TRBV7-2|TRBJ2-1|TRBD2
CGAGVRSYNEQFF
TGTGGGGCGGGGGTTCGCTCCTACAATGAGCAGTTCTTC
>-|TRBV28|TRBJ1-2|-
CASSYLAGHGYTF
TGTGCCAGCAGTTACTTAGCAGGGCACGGCTACACCTTC
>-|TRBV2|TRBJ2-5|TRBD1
CASVRSGTGGETQYF
TGTGCCAGCGTACGATCCGGGACAGGGGGAGAGACCCAGTACTTC
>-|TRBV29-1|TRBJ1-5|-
CSVGPRGDQPQHF
TGCAGCGTTGGCCCCAGGGGCGATCAGCCCCAGCATTTT
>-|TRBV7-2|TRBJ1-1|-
CASSLDRVLGAFF
TGTGCCAGCAGCTTAGACAGGGTTTTGGGAGCTTTCTTT
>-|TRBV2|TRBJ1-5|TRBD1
CASSEWTGRDQPQHF
TGTGCCAGCAGTGAGTGGACAGGGCGGGATCAGCCCCAGCATTTT
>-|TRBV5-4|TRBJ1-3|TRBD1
CASSSGQGRSGNTIYF
TGTGCCAGCAGCTCCGGACAGGGGAGATCTGGAAACACCATATATTTT
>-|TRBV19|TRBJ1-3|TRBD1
CASSKTGWAGNTIYF
TGTGCCAGTAGTAAGACAGGGTGGGCTGGAAACACCATATATTTT
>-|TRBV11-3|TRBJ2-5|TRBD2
CASSLPAGGAQYF
TGTGCCAGCAGCCTCCCGGCGGGGGGGGCCCAGTACTTC
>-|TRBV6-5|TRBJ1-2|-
CASSLLETDYGYTF
TGTGCCAGCAGCCTTTTAGAGACAGACTATGGCTACACCTTC
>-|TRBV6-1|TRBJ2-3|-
CASRRSAPTDTQYF
TGTGCCAGCAGACGTAGCGCCCCCACAGATACGCAGTATTTT
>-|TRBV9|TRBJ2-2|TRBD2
CASSLASGGAHGELFF
TGTGCCAGCAGCCTGGCTAGCGGGGGGGCCCACGGGGAGCTGTTTTTT
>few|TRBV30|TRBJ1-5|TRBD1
CAWSPWTGEPNQPQHF
TGTGCCTGGAGTCCCTGGACAGGAGAACCCAATCAGCCCCAGCATTTT
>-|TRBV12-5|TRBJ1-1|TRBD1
CASVGQGFNTEAFF
TGTGCTAGTGTCGGACAGGGATTCAACACTGAAGCTTTCTTT
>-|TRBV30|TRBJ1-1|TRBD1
CAWRDTLSGTGRTEAFF
TGTGCCTGGAGGGACACCCTATCCGGGACAGGGAGGACTGAAGCTTTCTTT
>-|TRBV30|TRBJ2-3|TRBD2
CASLLAGITDTQYF
TGTGCCTCCTTACTAGCGGGGATCACAGATACGCAGTATTTT
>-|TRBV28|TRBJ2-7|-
CASRIPSGIYEQYF
TGTGCCAGCAGAATACCTTCAGGGATCTACGAGCAGTACTTC
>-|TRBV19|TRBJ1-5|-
CATTGVYSNQPQHF
TGTGCCACAACGGGGGTTTATAGCAATCAGCCCCAGCATTTT
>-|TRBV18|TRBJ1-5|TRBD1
CASSQGASNQPQHF
TGTGCCAGCTCACAGGGGGCGAGCAATCAGCCCCAGCATTTT
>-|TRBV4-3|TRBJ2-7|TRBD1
CASSPTQGSYEQYF
TGCGCCAGCAGCCCCACACAGGGGTCCTACGAGCAGTACTTC
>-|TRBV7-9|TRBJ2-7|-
CASSLGTNEQYF
TGTGCCAGCAGCTTAGGGACTAACGAGCAGTACTTC
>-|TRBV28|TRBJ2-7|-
CASSFERALEQYF
TGTGCCAGCAGTTTCGAGAGGGCTCTCGAGCAGTACTTC
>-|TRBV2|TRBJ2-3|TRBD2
CASTKRLAGSTDTQYF
TGTGCCAGCACTAAGCGACTAGCGGGAAGCACAGATACGCAGTATTTT
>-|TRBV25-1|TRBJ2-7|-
CASSEGGRGPYEQYF
TGTGCCAGCAGTGAAGGAGGGCGGGGCCCCTACGAGCAGTACTTC
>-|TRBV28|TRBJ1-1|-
CASSLGGGRFMVSAEAFF
TGTGCCAGCAGTTTAGGGGGCGGCCGCTTTATGGTTTCCGCTGAAGCTTTCTTT
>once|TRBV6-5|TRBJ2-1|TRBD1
CASSYSWDSYNEQFF
TGTGCCAGCAGTTACTCCTGGGACAGCTACAATGAGCAGTTCTTC
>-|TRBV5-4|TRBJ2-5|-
CASSLDALGETQYF
TGTGCCAGCAGCTTGGACGCCTTGGGCGAGACCCAGTACTTC
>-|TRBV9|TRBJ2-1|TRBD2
CASSRLAGFDEQFF
TGTGCCAGCAGTCGACTAGCGGGTTTTGATGAGCAGTTCTTC
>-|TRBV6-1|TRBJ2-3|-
CASEGRNTDTQYF
TGTGCCAGCGAGGGGAGGAACACAGATACGCAGTATTTT
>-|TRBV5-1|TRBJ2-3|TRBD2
CTSHSGTKGDTQYF
TGCACCTCACACTCCGGGACTAAGGGAGATACGCAGTATTTT
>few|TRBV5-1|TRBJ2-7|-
CASSSTIRQAPDYEQYF
TGCGCCAGCAGCTCCACCATTCGACAGGCCCCCGACTACGAGCAGTACTTC
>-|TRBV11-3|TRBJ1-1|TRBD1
CASSSRGLTEAFF
TGTGCCAGCAGCAGCAGGGGGCTGACTGAAGCTTTCTTT
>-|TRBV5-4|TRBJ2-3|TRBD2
CASSQPGLEWADTQYF
TGTGCCAGCAGCCAACCGGGACTAGAATGGGCAGATACGCAGTATTTT
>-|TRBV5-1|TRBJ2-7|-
CASSVNSYEQYF
TGCGCCAGCAGCGTAAACTCCTACGAGCAGTACTTC